The clone carrying this T cell receptor (beta chain) was seen many times. The sample comes from a study of T cells in Graves' hyperthyroidism and ophthalmopathy. Researchers amplified the TCR beta CDR3 regions from RNA transcripts. The HTBI primer set drove a first-round RT-PCR of the TCR CDR3. MiXCR was run by TCRdb on the multiplex PCR reads, yielding one entry per CDR3 protein. The table lists about 640,000 distinct CDR3 sequences, around 21% of them singletons. Reasons for excluding patients were uncontrolled infection, other autoimmune disease, pregnancy or lactation. Diagnostic assessment was based on clinical symptoms, serum thyroxine and TRAb, thyroid ultrasound and orbital computed tomography. Source material for PBMCs was 10 ml fresh peripheral blood. CDR3 length equals 16 residues. V was shortened by 5 bases and J by 0 bases, with 11 bases between the two germline ends. Germline lookup yields CDR1 MNHEY and CDR2 SMNVEV (reference sequence).

The chain uses TRBV27 and TRBJ1-6; D is unresolved. The clonotype was recovered from a young man with Graves' ophthalmopathy. The sample taken for sequencing was blood. CDR3 sequence reads: CASSPGPSSYNSPLHF. The CDR3 coding sequence is TGTGCCAGCAGTCCCGGACCGAGCTCCTATAATTCACCCCTCCACTTT.